One and the same sample provided the 5 T cell receptor beta chains below, sequenced in a study of OX40 agonist ivuxolimab in advanced cancers. Sequencing was performed with immunoSEQ multiplex PCR; in TCRdb, only in-frame clones are kept and a portion is missing. The data show fewer than 55,000 clones, less than 90% seen once. The sample consisted of CD4+ or CD8+ T cells sorted from blood, taken in a trial of the OX40 agonist ivuxolimab. These receptors were collected from an adult with an advanced solid tumor such as melanoma, head and neck, liver or kidney cancer.

In this sample, this clone turned up once. The chain combines TRBV5-4 with TRBJ1-2; 7 bases agree with TRBD1. Germline-derived CDR1 and CDR2 are SGHNT and YYREEE (reference sequence). This CDR3 comprises 14 residues. Trimming took 2 bases from V and 2 from J; bases not matched to a gene: 3. The CDR3 region has the DNA TGTGCCAGCAGCTTCCAGGGGGGAAACTATGGCTACACCTTC. Its translation: CASSFQGGNYGYTF. Looking up the rest from reference TRBV5-4 and TRBJ1-2 gives the full variable domain: ETGVTQSPTHLIKTRGQQVTLRCSSQSGHNTVSWYQQALGQGPQFIFQYYREEENGRGNFPPRFSGLQFPNYSSELNVNALELDDSALYLCASSFQGGNYGYTFGSGTRLTVV.

The V and J genes are TRBV27 and TRBJ2-6; TRBD1 might be the D (5 bases). This CDR3 contains 15 residues. Germline V gene lookup returns CDR1 MNHEY and CDR2 SMNVEV (reference sequence). Trimming left V 3 bases short and J 4 bases short, with 10 bases between. CDR3 nucleotides: TGTGCCAGCAGTTTTGCAGGGTCGGGGGCCAACGTCCTGACTTTC. Protein: CASSFAGSGANVLTF.

The V call is TRBV9, the J call TRBJ2-1; 10 positions agree with TRBD1. Germline CDR1 is SGDLS and CDR2 is YYNGEE. V shed 3 bases, J shed 7 bases, and the junction held 7 bases outside the gene matches. The CDR3 is 15 residues long. CDR3 amino acids: CASSGGTGVLNEQFF. The DNA of the CDR3 is TGTGCCAGCAGCGGAGGGACAGGGGTGTTGAATGAGCAGTTCTTC.

The rearrangement joins TRBV7-2 to TRBJ1-1; possible D gene TRBD1, 6 bases. The CDR3 runs 14 residues. The V and J ends lost 1 base and 6 bases respectively, with 12 bases between them. Germline V CDR1 and CDR2: SGHTA, FQGNSA. This chain's CDR3 is CASSLVLQGSEAFF. The CDR3 coding sequence is TGTGCCAGCAGCTTAGTTTTACAGGGTTCTGAAGCTTTCTTT.

This chain links TRBV7-6 with TRBJ2-1; D possibly uses TRBD1 or TRBD2 (5 bases each). V was cut by 5 bases and J by 5 bases, with 16 bases left in between. Germline CDR1 is SGHVS and CDR2 is FNYEAQ. The CDR3 runs 15 residues. In DNA, the CDR3 is TGTGCCAGCAGCCCTCCGGCCTCGGGGCACAATGAGCAGTTCTTC. Translated, it gives CASSPPASGHNEQFF. The full variable domain, rest sourced from reference TRBV7-6 and TRBJ2-1, is GAGVSQSPRYKVTKRGQDVALRCDPISGHVSLYWYRQALGQGPEFLTYFNYEAQQDKSGLPNDRFSAERPEGSISTLTIQRTEQRDSAMYRCASSPPASGHNEQFFGPGTRLTVL.